A selection of T cell receptor beta chains follows, all from one sample in a study of cytomegalovirus exposure and HLA in healthy donors. Method: immunoSEQ multiplex PCR; TCRdb's copy keeps in-frame clones and lacks some. The sample includes 150,000 or so clones, nearly 90% of them seen just once. Material: PBMCs. These TCRs come from a woman aged 18-29 years in good health and CMV-seropositive. CDR3s include the opening cysteine and the closing phenylalanine or tryptophan. D genes are given only for firm matches. Size values are once, few and many counts, or a class for expanded clones, and some rows have none.

clone size: few; V gene: TRBV7-8; D gene: -; J gene: TRBJ1-6; CDR3 DNA: TGTGCCAGCAGCCCCTGGGCAAATTCACCCCTCCACTTT; CDR3 protein: CASSPWANSPLHF
clone size: -; V gene: TRBV7-9; D gene: -; J gene: TRBJ1-2; CDR3 DNA: TGTGCCAGCGGCCTGGCTGGCTATGGCTACACCTTC; CDR3 protein: CASGLAGYGYTF
clone size: once; V gene: TRBV7-6; D gene: -; J gene: TRBJ2-3; CDR3 DNA: TGTGCCAGCAGCTTTCTTTCAGATACGCAGTATTTT; CDR3 protein: CASSFLSDTQYF
clone size: -; V gene: TRBV7-9; D gene: -; J gene: TRBJ2-1; CDR3 DNA: TGTGCCAGCAGCTTACCGCGGGTCGGGGATTCCTACAATGAGCAGTTCTTC; CDR3 protein: CASSLPRVGDSYNEQFF
clone size: -; V gene: TRBV14; D gene: -; J gene: TRBJ2-7; CDR3 DNA: TGTGCCAGCCCCAAAGAACCCTGTGCGGGTTCGTGCAACGAGCAGTACTTC; CDR3 protein: CASPKEPCAGSCNEQYF
clone size: -; V gene: TRBV6-5; D gene: TRBD2; J gene: TRBJ2-7; CDR3 DNA: TGTGCCAGCAGTTACTCGGGACTAGTCGGCTACGAGCAGTACTTC; CDR3 protein: CASSYSGLVGYEQYF
clone size: -; V gene: TRBV19; D gene: TRBD1; J gene: TRBJ1-5; CDR3 DNA: TGTGCCAGTAGTATCCCGACAGGGGGTCAGCCCCAGCATTTT; CDR3 protein: CASSIPTGGQPQHF
clone size: -; V gene: TRBV12-5; D gene: -; J gene: TRBJ1-3; CDR3 DNA: TGTGCTAGTGGGCTACAGGGACCTGGAAACACCATATATTTT; CDR3 protein: CASGLQGPGNTIYF
clone size: -; V gene: TRBV6-7; D gene: TRBD2; J gene: TRBJ2-1; CDR3 DNA: TGTGCCAGCAGTTACTCGCTCCCAACTAGCGGGGGCAACAATGAGCAGTTCTTC; CDR3 protein: CASSYSLPTSGGNNEQFF
clone size: -; V gene: TRBV9; D gene: -; J gene: TRBJ1-1; CDR3 DNA: TGTGCCAGCAGCGCAGGGCTCCCCAGGGCTGAAGCTTTCTTT; CDR3 protein: CASSAGLPRAEAFF
clone size: -; V gene: TRBV30; D gene: -; J gene: TRBJ1-2; CDR3 DNA: TGTGCCTGGAGGCCCCCAGACTATGGCTACACCTTC; CDR3 protein: CAWRPPDYGYTF
clone size: -; V gene: TRBV6-5; D gene: -; J gene: TRBJ1-6; CDR3 DNA: TGTGCCAGCAGTGGAGGACTGACCTATAATTCACCCCTCCACTTT; CDR3 protein: CASSGGLTYNSPLHF
clone size: -; V gene: TRBV4-2; D gene: -; J gene: TRBJ2-7; CDR3 DNA: TGTGCCAGCAGCCAAGAGGGCGGGCTAGGGGAGCAGTACTTC; CDR3 protein: CASSQEGGLGEQYF
clone size: once; V gene: TRBV7-9; D gene: TRBD2; J gene: TRBJ2-7; CDR3 DNA: TGTGCCAGCAGCCCCGGACTAGCGGGGGCCAAAAGCTCCTACGAGCAGTACTTC; CDR3 protein: CASSPGLAGAKSSYEQYF
clone size: -; V gene: TRBV6-5; D gene: -; J gene: TRBJ2-3; CDR3 DNA: TGTGCCAGCAGTTACGGGCTCCCCACAGATACGCAGTATTTT; CDR3 protein: CASSYGLPTDTQYF
clone size: -; V gene: TRBV5-6; D gene: TRBD2; J gene: TRBJ2-5; CDR3 DNA: TGTGCCAGCAGCTTGGTCAAGACTAGCGGTCAAGAGACCCAGTACTTC; CDR3 protein: CASSLVKTSGQETQYF
clone size: -; V gene: TRBV5-4; D gene: TRBD1; J gene: TRBJ2-5; CDR3 DNA: TGTGCCAGCAGCTTAGCAGGGGGCGAAGAGACCCAGTACTTC; CDR3 protein: CASSLAGGEETQYF
clone size: -; V gene: TRBV7-9; D gene: -; J gene: TRBJ1-3; CDR3 DNA: TGTGCCACCTTACACGCTGGAAACACCATATATTTT; CDR3 protein: CATLHAGNTIYF
clone size: -; V gene: TRBV4-3; D gene: -; J gene: TRBJ1-2; CDR3 DNA: TGCGCCAGCAGCCAGGAGCGGGGGATTTTTGGCTACACCTTC; CDR3 protein: CASSQERGIFGYTF
clone size: -; V gene: TRBV28; D gene: TRBD1; J gene: TRBJ1-5; CDR3 DNA: TGTGCCAGCAGTTTTAGTTGGGGGACCCAAGGACAGGTCCATCAGCCCCAGCATTTT; CDR3 protein: CASSFSWGTQGQVHQPQHF
clone size: once; V gene: TRBV7-8; D gene: -; J gene: TRBJ2-7; CDR3 DNA: TGTGCCAGCAGCTCAGGCGAGCAGTACTTC; CDR3 protein: CASSSGEQYF
clone size: -; V gene: TRBV6-5; D gene: TRBD1; J gene: TRBJ1-1; CDR3 DNA: TGTGCCAGCAGTTACTCTAAGGACAGGGGAGACACTGAAGCTTTCTTT; CDR3 protein: CASSYSKDRGDTEAFF
clone size: -; V gene: TRBV19; D gene: -; J gene: TRBJ2-5; CDR3 DNA: TGTGCCAGTAGTATCACGGCGGGGGCCTCCATGGCCCAGTACTTC; CDR3 protein: CASSITAGASMAQYF
clone size: -; V gene: TRBV7-6; D gene: -; J gene: TRBJ2-5; CDR3 DNA: TGTGCCAGCAGCCCCTCTCCACAGGGTCACCAAGAGACCCAGTACTTC; CDR3 protein: CASSPSPQGHQETQYF
clone size: once; V gene: TRBV28; D gene: -; J gene: TRBJ2-2; CDR3 DNA: TGTGCCAGCAGCCCCCAGGGGTTGCAGGGACACACCGGGGAGCTGTTTTTT; CDR3 protein: CASSPQGLQGHTGELFF
clone size: -; V gene: TRBV5-4; D gene: TRBD1; J gene: TRBJ1-2; CDR3 DNA: TGTGCCAGCAGCTTGGCCCCCGGGACAGGCAACTATGGCTACACCTTC; CDR3 protein: CASSLAPGTGNYGYTF
clone size: -; V gene: TRBV6-4; D gene: TRBD2; J gene: TRBJ2-3; CDR3 DNA: TGTGCCAGCAGTGTTAAAGCGGGGTACACAGATACGCAGTATTTT; CDR3 protein: CASSVKAGYTDTQYF
clone size: -; V gene: TRBV28; D gene: -; J gene: TRBJ2-7; CDR3 DNA: TGTGCCAGCAGTTCCTCAACAATTGGCTCCTACGAGCAGTACTTC; CDR3 protein: CASSSSTIGSYEQYF
clone size: -; V gene: TRBV7-9; D gene: -; J gene: TRBJ2-5; CDR3 DNA: TGTGCCAGCAGTCCACCAGCGGCCAGCGAGACCCAGTACTTC; CDR3 protein: CASSPPAASETQYF
clone size: -; V gene: TRBV27; D gene: -; J gene: TRBJ2-7; CDR3 DNA: TGTGCCAGCAGTTTCGGCAGGGCTATTGGCGAGCAGTACTTC; CDR3 protein: CASSFGRAIGEQYF
clone size: -; V gene: TRBV15; D gene: TRBD1; J gene: TRBJ2-3; CDR3 DNA: TGTGCCACCAGCAGGCGGACAGGGGACACAGATACGCAGTATTTT; CDR3 protein: CATSRRTGDTDTQYF
clone size: -; V gene: TRBV11-2; D gene: TRBD1; J gene: TRBJ1-1; CDR3 DNA: TGTGCCAGCAGCTCCGGACAGGGATTGAACACTGAAGCTTTCTTT; CDR3 protein: CASSSGQGLNTEAFF
clone size: -; V gene: TRBV6-5; D gene: -; J gene: TRBJ1-2; CDR3 DNA: TGTGCCAGCAGTTCGACGGGAAGCTATGGCTACACCTTC; CDR3 protein: CASSSTGSYGYTF
clone size: -; V gene: TRBV28; D gene: -; J gene: TRBJ1-2; CDR3 DNA: TGTGCCAGCAGCCCGAGGAGGGACGTTACTAACTATGGCTACACCTTC; CDR3 protein: CASSPRRDVTNYGYTF
clone size: -; V gene: TRBV27; D gene: TRBD2; J gene: TRBJ2-7; CDR3 DNA: TGTGCCAGCAGTTTTGGGTTGGGGGGGGGCTACGAGCAGTACTTC; CDR3 protein: CASSFGLGGGYEQYF
clone size: -; V gene: TRBV5-6; D gene: TRBD1; J gene: TRBJ1-3; CDR3 DNA: TGTGCCAGCAGCTTGGCGGCGGGACAGCTGATTCCTGGAAACACCATATATTTT; CDR3 protein: CASSLAAGQLIPGNTIYF
clone size: -; V gene: TRBV4-1; D gene: -; J gene: TRBJ2-6; CDR3 DNA: TGCGCCAGCAGCCATTCCACAGGTAGCTCTGGGGCCAACGTCCTGACTTTC; CDR3 protein: CASSHSTGSSGANVLTF
clone size: -; V gene: TRBV28; D gene: -; J gene: TRBJ1-2; CDR3 DNA: TGTGCCAGCAATCAGGGGATCTATGGCTACACCTTC; CDR3 protein: CASNQGIYGYTF
clone size: -; V gene: TRBV28; D gene: TRBD2; J gene: TRBJ2-1; CDR3 DNA: TGTGCCAGCAGCTCGAGGGACTACCAAAGAAGTCTCTCCTACAATGAGCAGTTCTTC; CDR3 protein: CASSSRDYQRSLSYNEQFF
clone size: -; V gene: TRBV5-1; D gene: -; J gene: TRBJ2-1; CDR3 DNA: TGCGCCAGCAGCCTTGGACTTTACAATGAGCAGTTCTTC; CDR3 protein: CASSLGLYNEQFF
clone size: -; V gene: TRBV7-2; D gene: -; J gene: TRBJ1-5; CDR3 DNA: TGTGCCAGCAGTCGAGGGGGGGAACAGCCCCAGCATTTT; CDR3 protein: CASSRGGEQPQHF
clone size: -; V gene: TRBV6-1; D gene: -; J gene: TRBJ2-5; CDR3 DNA: TGTGCCAGCAGTGCCGCGCCGACTGAACCGTACCAAGAGACCCAGTACTTC; CDR3 protein: CASSAAPTEPYQETQYF
clone size: few; V gene: TRBV18; D gene: -; J gene: TRBJ1-1; CDR3 DNA: TGTGCCAGCTCACCTACGCCGGGGATTGAAGCTTTCTTT; CDR3 protein: CASSPTPGIEAFF
clone size: few; V gene: TRBV7-8; D gene: -; J gene: TRBJ2-1; CDR3 DNA: TGTGCCAGCATCGAACGCCCACAGGGAAGGCCCTACAATGAGCAGTTCTTC; CDR3 protein: CASIERPQGRPYNEQFF
clone size: -; V gene: TRBV10-1; D gene: TRBD2; J gene: TRBJ2-7; CDR3 DNA: TGCGCCAGCAGTGAAGTCCTAGCGGGTAGCTCCTACGAGCAGTACTTC; CDR3 protein: CASSEVLAGSSYEQYF
clone size: -; V gene: TRBV9; D gene: -; J gene: TRBJ1-1; CDR3 DNA: TGTGCCAGCAGCGTAGTGGCGGGCACTGAAGCTTTCTTT; CDR3 protein: CASSVVAGTEAFF
clone size: once; V gene: TRBV5-1; D gene: TRBD1; J gene: TRBJ1-1; CDR3 DNA: TGCGCCAGCAGGACAGGGGACCTCTTGAACACTGAAGCTTTCTTT; CDR3 protein: CASRTGDLLNTEAFF
clone size: -; V gene: TRBV2; D gene: TRBD1; J gene: TRBJ2-1; CDR3 DNA: TGTGCCAGCAGAACCGGGACAGGGACTTACAATGAGCAGTTCTTC; CDR3 protein: CASRTGTGTYNEQFF
clone size: -; V gene: TRBV6-6; D gene: -; J gene: TRBJ1-2; CDR3 DNA: TGTGCCAGCAAAGAACAGGGCTTAGACTACACCTTC; CDR3 protein: CASKEQGLDYTF
clone size: -; V gene: TRBV10-2; D gene: TRBD1; J gene: TRBJ1-5; CDR3 DNA: TGCGCCAGCAGTATCGACAGGGCCGGTCAGCCCCAGCATTTT; CDR3 protein: CASSIDRAGQPQHF
clone size: once; V gene: TRBV29-1; D gene: -; J gene: TRBJ2-7; CDR3 DNA: TGCAGCGTGGTCGCAACAGGATCCTACGAGCAGTACTTC; CDR3 protein: CSVVATGSYEQYF
clone size: -; V gene: TRBV9; D gene: -; J gene: TRBJ1-5; CDR3 DNA: TGTGCCAGCAGCGTTGTCGGTTATAATCAGCCCCAGCATTTT; CDR3 protein: CASSVVGYNQPQHF
clone size: -; V gene: TRBV29-1; D gene: TRBD1; J gene: TRBJ1-1; CDR3 DNA: TGCAGCGTCCACCCCGGGACAGGGAACACTGAAGCTTTCTTT; CDR3 protein: CSVHPGTGNTEAFF